The 7 T cell receptor beta chains reported below all come from one sample, sequenced in a study of identical twins. TCRdb passed the 5' RACE reads through MiXCR, listing each CDR3 protein once. The table lists 1.5 million to 2 million distinct CDR3 sequences, about 31% of them singletons, with approximately 0.29% in the top ten. Sample: cord blood. The receptors derive from a newborn girl in good health.

The chain uses TRBV5-1 and TRBJ2-1, with D perhaps matching TRBD2 (5 bases). CDR1 is SGHRS and CDR2 is YFSETQ in the germline V gene. V lost 1 base to trimming and J lost 0 bases, with 17 bases between them. The CDR3 runs 18 residues. DNA for the CDR3: TGCGCCAGCAGCTTGTCCCCTCTGATAGGGAGCTCCTACAATGAGCAGTTCTTC. Its translation: CASSLSPLIGSSYNEQFF.

Only a few counts were recorded for this clonotype. The rearrangement uses TRBV10-3 and TRBJ2-2, with 10 bases fitting TRBD1. Germline CDR1 ENHRY, CDR2 SYGVKD. Unmatched junction bases numbered 2, after V lost 10 bases and J lost 3 bases. The CDR3 contains 13 residues. The CDR3 nucleotides read TGTGCCACAGGGACAGGGGACACCGGGGAGCTGTTTTTT. This sequence encodes CATGTGDTGELFF.

The chain is built from TRBV4-2 and TRBJ2-1; no definite D call. V dropped 0 bases and J dropped 4 bases, with 7 bases sitting between them. CDR1 and CDR2 (germline): LGHNA, YNFKEQ. The CDR3 runs 14 residues. The CDR3 here is CASSQDRNYNEQFF. Here the CDR3 DNA reads TGTGCCAGCAGCCAAGACAGGAATTACAATGAGCAGTTCTTC.

At least ten counts were recorded for this clonotype. V gene TRBV29-1 combines with J gene TRBJ2-7, with TRBD2 matching over 8 bases. Germline values: CDR1 SQVTM, CDR2 ANQGSEA. The CDR3 is made up of 13 amino acids. Trimming took 4 bases from V and 2 from J; bases not matched to a gene: 4. The CDR3 bases are TGCAGCGTTGCTTCGGGACTAGCCTACGAGCAGTACTTC. Protein product: CSVASGLAYEQYF.

This chain joins TRBV4-1 and TRBJ2-3; D is ambiguous. The CDR3 has 15 residues. V dropped 0 bases and J dropped 3 bases, with 10 bases sitting between them. CDR1 is MGHRA, CDR2 YSYEKL, per germline. The CDR3 protein is CASSQDRAGTDTQYF. CDR3 DNA: TGCGCCAGCAGCCAAGATCGGGCCGGGACAGATACGCAGTATTTT.

There are a few counts of this clonotype. The rearrangement links TRBV12-3 or TRBV12-4 to TRBJ1-5; D ambiguous. V was clipped by 4 bases and J by 2 bases, with 9 bases between them. The CDR3 runs to 14 residues. This chain's CDR3 is CASSWSEGNQPQHF. The CDR3 DNA follows: TGTGCCAGCAGTTGGTCCGAGGGCAATCAGCCCCAGCATTTT.

The chain recombines TRBV5-5 with TRBJ2-1; 10 nucleotides agree with TRBD2. Germline loops: CDR1 SGHKS, CDR2 YYEKEE (reference sequence). The J segment lost 8 bases and the V segment lost 4 bases, leaving 6 bases of the junction unmatched. The CDR3 runs 14 residues. The CDR3 loop is CASSNPSGSDEQFF. In DNA, the CDR3 is TGTGCCAGCAGCAACCCTAGCGGGAGCGATGAGCAGTTCTTC.